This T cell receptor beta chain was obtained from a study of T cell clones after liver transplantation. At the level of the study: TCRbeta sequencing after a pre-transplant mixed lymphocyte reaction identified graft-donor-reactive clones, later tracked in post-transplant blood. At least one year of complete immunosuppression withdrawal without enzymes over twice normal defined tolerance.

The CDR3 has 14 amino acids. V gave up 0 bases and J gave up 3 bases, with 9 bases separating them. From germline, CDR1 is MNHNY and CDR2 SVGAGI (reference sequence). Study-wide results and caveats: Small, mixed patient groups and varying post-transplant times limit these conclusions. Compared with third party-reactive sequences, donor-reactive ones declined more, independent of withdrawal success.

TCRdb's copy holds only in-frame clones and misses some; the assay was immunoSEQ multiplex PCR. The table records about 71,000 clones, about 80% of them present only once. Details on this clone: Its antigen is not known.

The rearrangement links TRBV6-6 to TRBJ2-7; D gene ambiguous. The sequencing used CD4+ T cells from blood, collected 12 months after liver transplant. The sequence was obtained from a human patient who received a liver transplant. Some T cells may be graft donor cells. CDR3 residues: CASSYSRAYYEQYF. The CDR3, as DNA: TGTGCCAGCAGTTACTCAAGGGCATACTACGAGCAGTACTTC.